This T cell receptor beta chain is from a study of human T cells and chemical hapten exposure. Study-level results: Unchanged with DPC sensitization were TCRs above 1 in 1000 frequency.

Time point indicated: patch test 1, 2 weeks after DPC sensitization. Treatment reported: therapeutic diphenylcyclopropenone sensitization with weekly scalp DPC. This CDR3 is 14 amino acids long. Germline V gene lookup returns CDR1 MNHEY and CDR2 SMNVEV (reference sequence). Regarding this clonotype: Its target is not known.

A single record per CDR3 protein comes from TCRdb applying MiXCR to the RACE reads. The sample records 90,000 or so distinct CDR3 sequences, roughly a tenth being singletons. The rearrangement uses TRBV27 and TRBJ2-5; 8 positions match TRBD2. The origin of this receptor is a man aged 35 to 55 with alopecia areata. Some clones in this sample may be carry-over from other donors' samples. Sequenced here: whole blood, sampled in connection with sensitization to the hapten diphenylcyclopropenone (DPC). CDR3 residues: CVIPLAEGEETQYF. In DNA form, the CDR3 reads TGTGTCATCCCACTAGCGGAGGGGGAAGAGACCCAGTACTTC.